This T cell receptor beta chain is drawn from a study of cytomegalovirus exposure and HLA in healthy donors. Points on this clone: What it binds is unknown.

Deletions cut 4 bases from V and 4 bases from J, with 13 bases between. This CDR3 region has 14 residues. The germline gives CDR1 MNHEY, CDR2 SMNVEV (reference sequence). The PCR used 60 Vbeta and 13 Jbeta primers. Sequencing was performed with immunoSEQ multiplex PCR; in TCRdb, only in-frame clones are kept and a portion is missing. The table shows roughly 160,000 clones, with roughly 80% occurring only once. General observations from the study: Researchers reported in a later analysis that common viral pathogens appeared linked to several top clusters.

The receptor was isolated from a man in his forties or fifties in good health and CMV-seronegative. Sample: PBMCs. The chain combines TRBV27 with TRBJ1-2; the D gene is possibly TRBD1 (6 bases). The CDR3 loop is CASSSRTAFYGYTF. The CDR3 nucleotides read TGTGCCAGCAGTTCTCGGACAGCCTTCTATGGCTACACCTTC.